These 31 T cell receptor beta chains were all obtained from the same sample, sequenced in a study of CD8 T cells in ankylosing spondylitis. Antigen specificity for these receptors is unknown. Whole-study findings and limits: For ankylosing spondylitis blood, a TCR beta motif of fewer than 10 highly homologous variants appeared characteristic.

TCRdb redid the calling of the 5' RACE reads with MiXCR, one entry per CDR3 protein. In the table there are 670,000 or so distinct CDR3 sequences, 15% to 20% of which are singletons. Sample: blood, either unsorted or a sorted T cell fraction (not recorded which). These receptors all come from a male donor with ankylosing spondylitis.

This clonotype was recorded at least ten times. The rearrangement joins TRBV10-3 to TRBJ1-2, with a weak D call TRBD1 (6 bases). Trimming removed 8 bases from V and 2 bases from J, with 18 bases in between. The germline V gene encodes CDR1 ENHRY and CDR2 SYGVKD. CDR3 length equals 15 residues. The CDR3 DNA sequence: TGTGCCATCGGGGGATCACAGGGCTTCAACTATGGCTACACCTTC. Translation gives CAIGGSQGFNYGYTF.

This clonotype showed up just a few times. This chain uses TRBV7-9 with TRBJ2-3; D possibly corresponds to TRBD2 (5 bases). Per germline, CDR1 SEHNR and CDR2 FQNEAQ (reference sequence). Trimming left V 1 base short and J 0 bases short, with 11 bases between. The CDR3 totals 16 residues. Here the CDR3 reads CASSLGLRGSTDTQYF. CDR3 sequence (DNA): TGTGCCAGCAGCTTAGGCCTCCGGGGTAGCACAGATACGCAGTATTTT.

This clonotype appeared a few times. The rearrangement uses TRBV6-1 and TRBJ1-6; the match to TRBD1 covers 9 bases. CDR1 MNHNS and CDR2 SASEGT come from the germline V gene. Losses at the gene ends were 7 bases for V and 10 bases for J; bases not matched to a gene: 8. The CDR3 has 14 residues. The CDR3 nucleotides are TGTGCCAGCAACCCGACAGGGGGAAGATCACCCCTCCACTTT. It translates to CASNPTGGRSPLHF.

The CDR3 spells CSVERREGLNEQFF. CDR3 sequence (DNA): TGCAGCGTTGAAAGGCGGGAGGGGCTTAATGAGCAGTTCTTC. This chain joins TRBV29-1 and TRBJ2-1; 9 nucleotides match TRBD2. From germline, CDR1 is SQVTM and CDR2 ANQGSEA. This CDR3 spans 14 amino acids. Trimming took 2 bases from V and 7 from J; bases not matched to a gene: 6.

This clonotype occurred a few times. The rearrangement joins TRBV5-1 to TRBJ2-2, with unresolved D. CDR3 length: 16 amino acids. The germline V gene encodes CDR1 SGHRS and CDR2 YFSETQ. The V end was cut by 2 bases, the J end by 0 bases, with 11 bases between. For the CDR3, the DNA is TGCGCCAGCAGCTTATTGGAGTTTACGAACACCGGGGAGCTGTTTTTT. Translating gives CASSLLEFTNTGELFF.

CDR3 protein: CSARKTGVADEQYF. In DNA form, the CDR3 reads TGCAGTGCTAGAAAGACAGGGGTTGCAGACGAGCAGTACTTC. The V call is TRBV20-1, the J call TRBJ2-7; 8 bases are a match to TRBD1. Per the germline V gene, CDR1 is DFQATT and CDR2 is SNEGSKA (reference sequence). CDR3 length equals 14 residues. V lost 2 bases and J lost 5; bases outside the gene matches: 8.

The V call is TRBV20-1, the J call TRBJ2-4; 9 bases fit TRBD1. V shed 5 bases and J 6 bases; nucleotides not matched to a gene: 8. The germline gives CDR1 DFQATT, CDR2 SNEGSKA (reference sequence). This CDR3 has 14 amino acids. The CDR3 DNA sequence: TGCAGTGCTCCGACAGGGGGATTTGGAAACATTCAGTACTTC. Protein product: CSAPTGGFGNIQYF.

The CDR3 region is CSVLREPSTDTQYF. CDR3 sequence (DNA): TGCAGTGTTCTCCGCGAACCTAGCACAGATACGCAGTATTTT. The chain uses TRBV20-1 and TRBJ2-3; D ambiguous. V gave up 7 bases and J gave up 0 bases, with 14 bases separating them. CDR3 length: 14 residues. The germline gives CDR1 DFQATT, CDR2 SNEGSKA (reference sequence).

V gene TRBV9 combines with J gene TRBJ2-2; D call uncertain. V gave up 6 bases and J gave up 1 base, with 4 bases separating them. CDR1 SGDLS and CDR2 YYNGEE come from the germline V gene. The CDR3 is 12 residues long. DNA of the CDR3: TGTGCCAGCACTAAGAACACCGGGGAGCTGTTTTTT. This encodes CASTKNTGELFF.

This clonotype showed up just a few times. The chain carries TRBV4-1 and TRBJ1-5, with D perhaps matching TRBD1 (5 bases). V was shortened by 2 bases and J by 4 bases, with 12 bases between the two germline ends. Germline assignment: CDR1 MGHRA and CDR2 YSYEKL. The CDR3 loop spans 15 amino acids. The DNA of the CDR3 is TGCGCCAGCAGCCAATTAGACAGCTTTAATCAGCCCCAGCATTTT. Amino acid sequence: CASSQLDSFNQPQHF.

CDR3 DNA sequence: TGTGCCAGCAGTTTAACGTGCGGGGCGAACACTGAAGCTTTCTTT. As protein: CASSLTCGANTEAFF. The chain joins TRBV12-3 or TRBV12-4 to TRBJ1-1; possible D gene TRBD1, 5 bases. The germline V and J ends were trimmed by 2 bases and 1 base, with 11 bases remaining between them. This CDR3 is built from 15 residues.

In its sample, this clonotype was seen a few times. The chain recombines TRBV7-3 with TRBJ2-1; D might be TRBD2 (5 bases). The CDR3 has 14 residues. In germline, CDR1 is SGHTA, CDR2 FQGTGA. The germline V and J ends were trimmed by 3 bases and 7 bases, with 13 bases remaining between them. The CDR3 loop reads CASSFGPGLNEQFF. The CDR3 coding sequence is TGTGCCAGCAGCTTTGGTCCGGGGTTGAATGAGCAGTTCTTC. Looking up the rest from reference TRBV7-3 and TRBJ2-1 gives the full variable domain: GAGVSQTPSNKVTEKGKYVELRCDPISGHTALYWYRQSLGQGPEFLIYFQGTGAADDSGLPNDRFFAVRPEGSVSTLKIQRTERGDSAVYLCASSFGPGLNEQFFGPGTRLTVL.

On this clonotype: An end of the junction does not agree with germline; a read error may underlie this. The chain joins TRBV6-2 or TRBV6-3 to TRBJ2-1; possible D gene TRBD2, 5 bases. The CDR3 has 14 amino acids. In germline, CDR1 is MNHEY, CDR2 SVGEGT. CDR3: CASRELVASNKQFF. CDR3 DNA: TGTGCCAGCAGAGAATTGGTAGCGTCCAATAAGCAGTTCTTC.

The chain links TRBV3-1 to TRBJ2-7; D ambiguous. This CDR3 has 15 amino acids. With 1 base removed from V and 0 bases from J, the gap between germline ends came to 10 bases. Per germline, CDR1 LGHDT and CDR2 YNNKEL (reference sequence). CDR3 sequence reads: CASSQVRANSYEQYF. The CDR3 bases are TGTGCCAGCAGCCAAGTTAGGGCTAACTCCTACGAGCAGTACTTC.

This clonotype was counted between two and nine times. The V gene is TRBV4-1, the J gene TRBJ2-7; maybe TRBD2 (5 bases). Germline lookup yields CDR1 MGHRA and CDR2 YSYEKL. The V end was cut by 4 bases, the J end by 1 base, with 14 bases between. The CDR3 runs 15 residues. The CDR3 loop is CASSPTNGPSYEQYF. In DNA form, the CDR3 reads TGCGCCAGCAGCCCGACTAATGGACCGTCCTACGAGCAGTACTTC.

In this sample, this clonotype turned up many times. The chain is built from TRBV27 and TRBJ1-5; unclear D gene. The V end lost 6 bases, the J end lost 6 bases, and 15 bases lay between the germline ends. Germline CDR1 is MNHEY and CDR2 is SMNVEV (reference sequence). The CDR3 covers 14 residues. The DNA for the CDR3 is TGTGCCAGCAGCCTTAACGCGGGTGCTCAGCCCCAGCATTTT. As protein: CASSLNAGAQPQHF.

The rearrangement uses TRBV12-2 and TRBJ2-2; the listed D gene, TRBD2, was not tested against the DNA. TRBV12-2 is shown as a pseudogene. The CDR3 contains 15 residues. CDR3 loop: CASRPPLEIAGELFF. CDR3 sequence (DNA): TGTGCAAGTCGCCCTCCTCTAGAGATCGCCGGGGAGCTGTTTTTT.

The V call is TRBV7-8, the J call TRBJ2-7; D is perhaps TRBD1 or TRBD2 (6 bases each). Trimming took 1 base from V and 2 from J, leaving 15 bases between them. CDR3 length: 16 amino acids. Germline CDR1 and CDR2: SGHVS and FQNEAQ. The CDR3 DNA sequence: TGTGCCAGCAGCTTAGGCCCCAGGGGAGGTCCCTACGAGCAGTACTTC. Translated: CASSLGPRGGPYEQYF.

The chain joins TRBV27 to TRBJ1-5; the match to TRBD1 covers 12 bases. Germline CDR1 reads MNHEY; CDR2 reads SMNVEV (reference sequence). The CDR3 consists of 15 residues. With V trimmed by 6 bases and J by 3 bases, 3 bases remained unmatched. CDR3 nucleotides: TGTGCCAGCAGGCCGGGACAGGGGGCCAATCAGCCCCAGCATTTT. It is translated as CASRPGQGANQPQHF.

This clonotype has a handful of counts. CDR3 sequence reads: CASSYKGVSTDTQYF. The CDR3 DNA sequence: TGTGCCAGCAGTTACAAGGGAGTTAGCACAGATACGCAGTATTTT. The chain uses TRBV6-5 and TRBJ2-3; a possible D gene is TRBD2 (5 bases). CDR1 and CDR2 from the germline V gene are MNHEY and SVGAGI. Trimming cost V 2 bases and J 0 bases, with 9 bases left between them. The length of the CDR3 is 15 residues.

V and J are TRBV5-1 and TRBJ2-3; D ambiguous. This CDR3 region has 12 residues. Per the germline V gene, CDR1 is SGHRS and CDR2 is YFSETQ. Trimming removed 5 bases from V and 4 bases from J, with 8 bases in between. CDR3 in amino acids: CASREGADTQYF. The CDR3 region has the DNA TGCGCCAGCAGAGAAGGAGCAGATACGCAGTATTTT.

This clonotype was picked up one time. V gene TRBV2 combines with J gene TRBJ1-1; D may be TRBD1 (5 bases). Looked up from germline, CDR1 is SNHLY and CDR2 is FYNNEI. The germline V and J ends were trimmed by 5 bases and 5 bases, with 18 bases remaining between them. The CDR3 is 15 amino acids. CDR3 loop: CASSLLGQGRTEAFF. The CDR3 DNA is TGTGCCAGCAGTCTACTGGGCCAGGGAAGGACTGAAGCTTTCTTT.

This clonotype was observed a few times. The V gene is TRBV12-3 or TRBV12-4, the J gene TRBJ2-2, with 10 bases matching TRBD2. V trimming: 1 base; J trimming: 4 bases; junction bases outside the gene matches: 6. The CDR3 runs to 17 residues. CDR3 nucleotide sequence: TGTGCCAGCAGTTTAGGCCTAGCGGGAGTCGCCACCGGGGAGCTGTTTTTT. It is translated as CASSLGLAGVATGELFF.

This clonotype was observed at least ten times. V is TRBV12-3 or TRBV12-4 and J is TRBJ2-1; TRBD1 matches at 8 bases. There are 15 residues in the CDR3. The J segment lost 4 bases and the V segment lost 5 bases, leaving 7 bases of the junction unmatched. CDR3 amino acids: CASSTPGQAYNEQFF. In DNA, the CDR3 is TGTGCCAGCAGTACACCGGGACAGGCTTACAATGAGCAGTTCTTC.

There are a few counts of this clonotype. The chain uses TRBV12-3 or TRBV12-4 and TRBJ1-1, with no clear D. The CDR3 totals 12 residues. V shed 1 base and J shed 4 bases, with 4 bases lying between them. CDR3 loop: CASSLVITEAFF. Written as DNA, the CDR3 is TGTGCCAGCAGTTTAGTGATCACTGAAGCTTTCTTT.

This clonotype occurred a few times. This chain joins TRBV25-1 and TRBJ2-7; TRBD1 is a possible D gene (5 bases). Germline V gene data show CDR1 as MGHDK and CDR2 as SYGVNS. Trimming took 3 bases from V and 8 from J, leaving 11 bases between them. The CDR3 runs 12 residues. The CDR3 region has the DNA TGTGCCAGCAGTGAGGTGGGGCCTAAGCAGTACTTC. Residues: CASSEVGPKQYF.

The chain couples TRBV27 to TRBJ2-3; 7 bases are shared with TRBD1. V lost 5 bases, J lost 5 bases, and 7 bases stayed unmatched. Germline CDR1 MNHEY, CDR2 SMNVEV (reference sequence). CDR3 length: 14 amino acids. The CDR3 nucleotides are TGTGCCAGCAGTCCCGGGACAGCTGAAGATACGCAGTATTTT. Its translation: CASSPGTAEDTQYF.

The V gene is TRBV5-1, the J gene TRBJ2-1; 11 bases match TRBD2. Germline CDR1 is SGHRS and CDR2 is YFSETQ. The J segment lost 4 bases and the V segment lost 0 bases, leaving 3 bases of the junction unmatched. There are 16 residues in the CDR3. CDR3 protein: CASSLVTSGIYNEQFF. The CDR3 DNA reads as TGCGCCAGCAGCTTGGTGACTAGCGGGATTTACAATGAGCAGTTCTTC.

The chain carries TRBV20-1 and TRBJ1-1, with 7 bases lining up with TRBD1. The CDR3 totals 15 residues. CDR1 and CDR2 from the germline V gene are DFQATT and SNEGSKA (reference sequence). V lost 0 bases and J lost 1; bases outside the gene matches: 5. CDR3 protein: CSARDRYRGNTEAFF. The CDR3, as DNA: TGCAGTGCTAGAGATAGATACAGGGGGAACACTGAAGCTTTCTTT.

V gene TRBV7-9 combines with J gene TRBJ1-5; D not certain. Germline CDR1 is SEHNR and CDR2 is FQNEAQ (reference sequence). The CDR3 length is 14 residues. Trimming took off 5 bases at V and 1 base at J, with 9 bases between the two ends. The CDR3 bases are TGTGCCAGCAGCGCCTTGGGCAGCAATCAGCCCCAGCATTTT. Its protein product is CASSALGSNQPQHF.

A few counts support this clonotype. V gene TRBV11-2 combines with J gene TRBJ2-1; 9 bases line up with TRBD1. The CDR3 contains 15 residues. Germline lookup yields CDR1 SGHAT and CDR2 FQNNGV. V lost 5 bases and J lost 5; bases outside the gene matches: 7. The CDR3 sequence is CASSPGTGTHNEQFF. Here the CDR3 DNA reads TGTGCCAGCAGCCCGGGGACAGGGACCCACAATGAGCAGTTCTTC.